This TCR beta chain was captured by sequencing in a study of cytomegalovirus exposure and HLA in healthy donors (dated by TCRdb to about 2017). Some background on the complete study: An earlier analysis of approximately 550 of the donors reported 250 to 300 Gb of sequence data and around 110 million unique TCR beta sequences from 190 million or so T cells. An early release covering roughly 640 HLA-typed donors comprised 250 to 350 gigabases of sequencing data and tens of millions of unique TCR sequences. In the later analysis, no new phenotypic data were used to find candidate immune exposures; instead, reliance was placed on TCR beta sequences and their occurrence across donors. All discovery cohort repertoires had been generated on a single sequencing platform. An earlier analysis of fewer than 700 of the donors applied high-throughput TCR beta sequencing to assess whether each TCR beta V gene segment acted as functional or pseudogenic. A few DR-DQ haplotypes were treated as single units for association and clustering because of strong linkage in the cohort. A later analysis re-analyzed previously published TCR beta repertoires from 660 or so donors and added high-resolution HLA genotyping to study TCR occurrence patterns. In a later genetic analysis, genome-wide SNP genotypes for about three fifths of the roughly 670 donors were used, and that subset was treated as a discovery cohort. Alongside the repertoire data, information on donor age, sex, ethnicity and CMV serostatus was compiled. Among the roughly 390 genotyped donors, about 83% belonged to the genetic ancestry cluster associated with self-reported Caucasian donors. To predict cytomegalovirus infection status, the study brought together high-throughput TCR immunosequencing, statistical association of individual TCRs with disease status, and machine learning. Besides the first cohort of roughly 640 subjects, a separate validation cohort made up of roughly 120 different subjects was used. The study profiled the T cell repertoires of about 720 subjects by immunosequencing and related them to cytomegalovirus serostatus. HLA typing included class I and class II loci at four-digit resolution. The study was designed to test whether signatures of past pathogen exposure could be identified by cataloging public T cell receptors. The number of donors typed differed by locus, with about 629-640 for A, B, C, DRB1 and DQB1, more than 500 for DQA1, about 610 for DPA1, and around 460 for DPB1. Among 300 to 500 genotyped donors of the cohort, an average of approximately 240,000 unique TCR beta nucleotide sequences was sequenced per donor, of which 15% to 20% were non-productive.

Libraries were made using the immunoSEQ multiplex PCR assay. For the multiplex PCR, a mixture combining 60 forward primers for TCR Vbeta segments and 13 reverse primers for TCR Jbeta segments was used. The CDR3 region of rearranged TCR beta genes was amplified from genomic DNA with a multiplex PCR assay. On the Illumina HiSeq System, the amplified TCR beta libraries were sequenced as 87-base-pair reads. Concerning the study's data processing: Across the 600 to 700 repertoires, a later analysis counted 75 million to 90 million unique TCR beta chains, roughly 11 million of which were shared by at least two donors. Raw reads were error-corrected and collapsed into unique sequences with a nearest-neighbor algorithm that merged closely related sequences to remove PCR and sequencing errors. V, D and J gene segments were assigned by aligning CDR3 sequences to IMGT reference sequences. For a sequence to be retained, a match of at least six nucleotides was required to both a V gene segment and a J gene segment. A rearrangement was called productive if the CDR3 had no stop codons and remained in frame with V and J, and every other rearrangement was called non-productive. Following IMGT convention, CDR3 was defined as the stretch from the second conserved V-encoded cysteine up to the conserved J-encoded phenylalanine. Sequences without an unambiguous match to a single V gene segment were excluded from the earlier analysis of 450 to 650 of the donors. An earlier analysis of roughly 590 of the donors called V segments functional above 56.7% productive rearrangements and segregating when the between-donor standard deviation exceeded 5%. A statistical classification framework was built to diagnose cytomegalovirus status from the catalog of TCR beta chain sequences. In a later analysis, V and J genes were assigned by comparing TCR nucleotide sequences against IMGT/GENE-DB human TR gene sequences. Using the TCRdist pipeline, a later analysis assigned CDR3 sequences along with most-parsimonious VDJ recombination scenarios. In a later analysis, every TCR beta chain was defined by the combination of its CDR3 amino acid sequence and its V-gene family, and reads without a unique V-gene family were dropped. As a way to deal with suspected cross-contamination and a sequencing artifact, a later analysis dropped roughly 600 nucleotide sequences that were highly shared and had low generation probability. In a later analysis, a clonal expansion index was calculated for each public chain from normalized within-repertoire ranks of inferred template counts. A later analysis computed generation probabilities with a VDJ recombination model fitted to out-of-frame rearrangements, and checked the results against IGoR. In a later analysis, hypergeometric tests were used to score TCR-TCR, TCR-HLA and TCR-CMV co-occurrence, with a repertoire-size bias correction applied to TCR pairs. In a later analysis, false discovery rates were estimated by permuting HLA or CMV assignments 20 times. In a later analysis, co-occurring TCRs were grouped using DBSCAN, with TCRdist sequence similarity added in when clustering inside HLA-allele-positive subsets. Repertoires with fewer than 30,000 or more than 120,000 public chains, plus five repertoires with anomalous nucleotide sharing, were excluded from co-occurrence clustering. TCRdb provides this immuneACCESS table in a form limited to in-frame rearrangements. Some clones are lacking; in checked studies, under half of them reflect an unresolved V gene, and why the rest are absent is not known. V and J calls and clone size are copied from that table; D and trimming were computed from the DNA. The sample table contains about 150,000 clones; only one count was recorded for more than 60% of them. The ten top clones hold around 13% of the sample.

Germline trimming: 1 base from V, 1 base from J; junction bases outside gene matches: 6. CDR1 and CDR2 are read off the germline V gene (reference sequence) as SEHNR and FQNEAQ. From the cysteine through the phenylalanine, the CDR3 covers 17 amino acids. The entry retains the CDR3 DNA only, 51 bases that are in frame from base 1. This clone was detected only a few times. Its cognate antigen has yet to be identified. No qualities accompany the bases; no much larger clone lies one base away. What the authors observed across the whole study: It was suggested by the authors that the approach could potentially be generalized to other disease states and immunological phenotypes. Across donors, most TCR sequences were observed very rarely, whereas some public TCRs were present in many individuals. At a false discovery rate of 0.05, a later analysis linked under 20,000 TCR beta sequences to specific HLA alleles. In a later genetic analysis, a missense DCLRE1C variant was associated with V-gene and J-gene trimming of TCR beta chains, and the association was replicated in an independent cohort. The classifier was reported to diagnose cytomegalovirus status with high specificity and sensitivity in both the original and validation cohorts. In a later genetic analysis, fewer N-insertions in productive TCRs were reported among donors in an Asian-associated ancestry cluster than the roughly 700-donor mean. In a later analysis, HLA-associated TCR beta chains were found to be more clonally expanded and to have lower generation probabilities than equally common non-associated chains. The only immune exposure information available for the cohort was CMV serostatus. In a later analysis, the rate of TCR association differed among HLA loci, with DRB1 alleles having the most associated TCRs and HLA-C alleles having the fewest. According to a later analysis, parvovirus B19, influenza, CMV and Epstein-Barr virus appeared linked to several top co-occurrence clusters. Strong co-occurrence of HLA alleles, especially DR and DQ, made assigning TCR associations to individual alleles difficult. A group of highly shared sequence variants was considered likely to be a technical artifact of the sequencing pipeline. Because some donors lacked HLA typing at each locus, the association tests relied only on the typed subset. In vitro tests confirmed that a few of the cytomegalovirus-associated TCR beta chains recognize cytomegalovirus antigens. The earlier analysis of nearly 600 of the donors excluded seventeen rarely observed V segments, including chromosome 9 orphons, because counts were too low. A further reported finding was that TCR beta sequences accurately predicted the HLA-A and HLA-B alleles for most subjects in the first cohort. The 87-base-pair reads could not distinguish some IMGT-functional V segments, including TRBV6-2 and TRBV6-3, so those segments were excluded. A later analysis found that most CMV-associated TCR beta chains appeared HLA-restricted, with HLA associations seemingly driven largely by CMV exposure. Linkage disequilibrium might explain the correlated functional status among segregating V segments, but an unknown experimental factor could not be ruled out. Only TCR beta chains were sequenced in this cohort, and the absence of alpha or paired-chain data limited detectable features. The study listed 150 to 200 TCR beta chains as associated with cytomegalovirus. Broadly in line with IMGT annotations, most TCR beta V segments showed up in productive rearrangements about 87% or about 30% of the time in an earlier analysis of about 500 of the donors. The presence/absence analyses assumed that sequencing depth was roughly uniform across donors, and that assumption may not be true.

The cohort was made up of 666 healthy bone marrow donors. At the time of sampling, every cohort member was nominally healthy, though immune exposures that went unrecorded were likely present. The donor tested CMV seropositive and was one of the 289 seropositive cohort members. Every donor gave a peripheral blood sample, and the peripheral blood mononuclear cells from that sample were used for TCR beta sequencing. Genomic DNA was extracted from the blood cell samples with the Qiagen DNeasy Blood Extraction Kit. The rearranged chain carries TRBV7-9 and TRBJ2-2; TRBD1 lines up with 7 middle nucleotides. This clonotype originated in a man aged 35-49 years in good health and CMV-seropositive. The sample was PBMCs. DNA sequence: TGTGCCAGCAGCTTAGTGGGGGACAGTAAGAACACCGGGGAGCTGTTTTTT. Its amino acids are CASSLVGDSKNTGELFF.